This T cell receptor beta chain was sequenced for a study of identical twins listed by TCRdb under 2016. Looking at the study overall: To test whether fetal clonotypes persist, the study used deep sequencing on TCR alpha and beta repertoires from monozygotic twins, unrelated adults of various ages, and cord blood. To rule out contamination, replicate twin experiments were performed at different times with different library preparation protocols. General study outcomes and caveats: Because the same donors could not be followed over many years, the conclusions relied on cross-sectional statistical analysis. Invariant T cells such as MAIT and iNKT could partly confound zero-insertion analyses, though diverse VJ usage argued against this for most clonotypes. Compared with coincidental sharing between unrelated individuals, out-of-frame TCR alpha sequences shared between twins had an excess of sequences with low generation probability. In beta out-of-frame sequences, excess twin sharing was weaker, because having fewer shared sequences lowered the signal-to-noise ratio. In monozygotic twins, out-of-frame TCR alpha sharing was systematically underestimated by recombination models, although the models agreed with sharing between unrelated individuals. Fewer insertions were carried by abundant cord blood beta clonotypes; a weaker similar trend was observed in young adult naive repertoires, while no such trend was observed in memory repertoires.

Looking up the germline V gene yields CDR1 SGHAT and CDR2 FQNNGV. Including the terminal cysteine and phenylalanine, the CDR3 comprises 18 residues. Only the CDR3 part of the read is kept: 54 bases, read in frame from the first base. Ends trimmed: V by 1 base, J by 1 base; bases unmatched to a gene: 10. Every donor was a healthy Caucasian. Three pairs of female monozygotic twins, all aged about 18 to 30 years, made up the twin cohort. CD4+ and CD8+ T cell populations were isolated with positive isolation kits from Invitrogen. The library was produced with 5' RACE. The sequencer was an Illumina HiSeq 2000. Template switching introduced a universal primer binding site; the final cDNA contained a unique molecular identifier, enabling accurate counting of TCR cDNA molecules. Specific primers in the conserved constant-segment region were used to synthesize first-strand cDNA for TCR alpha and beta chains. To control for contamination, every cDNA library carried two barcodes: a SMART-Mk sample barcode plus Illumina barcodes. TruSeq adapter sequences, together with Illumina sample barcodes, were added in two successive PCR steps. The Illumina HiSeq platform was used with custom primers to sequence TCR alpha and beta cDNA libraries. The paper's data handling went like this. MiGEC processed the raw reads to extract unique molecular identifiers, while MiXCR was used to determine the CDR3 positions. Recombination models were inferred per individual with the repgenHMM and IGoR tools using an EM algorithm. Shared clonotypes were analyzed with the tcR package in R, and sharing was normalized by the product of cloneset sizes. Out-of-frame nonproductive sequences were analyzed to study raw recombination free of thymic and clonal selection effects. Using fastp at Q25 and MiXCR, TCRdb reprocessed the public reads and kept productive beta chains. CDR3 protein sequences are deduplicated, and each keeps its most common genes and DNA. For this entry, the V and J calls and clone size follow TCRdb and not the study's own pipeline. This sample has around 490,000 distinct CDR3 sequences in its table, and 14% of those were observed once. The ten most abundant clones make up approximately 1% of the sample.

Only a few counts were recorded for this clonotype. Its cognate antigen has yet to be identified. The input lacks base qualities; no much larger clone sits a single base away. The sample was also reused in another study, on yellow fever vaccine responses in identical twins. The second source states: The authors reported that the T cell response to vaccination in identical twins appeared partly convergent and partly personalized. In the study, vaccine-responding T cell clones were precisely tracked in identical twins.

The clonotype originates from a woman under 30 in good health. The V and J genes are TRBV11-2 and TRBJ2-4; the junction holds 7 bases that match TRBD2. Input material: CD4+ T cells sorted from blood. This receptor has the CDR3 CASSLGGGLIWAKNIQYF. The nucleotides read TGTGCCAGCAGCTTAGGGGGGGGACTGATCTGGGCCAAAAACATTCAGTACTTC.